This entry is about one T cell receptor (beta chain). This clonotype has more than one count but fewer than ten. This receptor's antigen is unknown. Base qualities are not recorded, but no much larger clone differs from it by a single base. This sample was taken from a study of response to subunit inactivated influenza vaccine (dated by TCRdb to the late 2010s). About the study as a whole: The study used deep quantitative T cell receptor repertoire profiling to track responses to a trivalent subunit inactivated influenza vaccine. General findings and caveats noted by the study authors: It was suggested by the authors that each seasonal influenza vaccination may recruit only a limited number of new T cells.

From the germline V gene (reference sequence), CDR1 is LNHDA and CDR2 is SQIVND. Trimming accounts for 6 bases at V and 1 base at J, while the number of junction bases matched to no gene is 8. Spanning cysteine to phenylalanine, the CDR3 consists of 16 amino acids. This entry keeps only the CDR3 DNA: 48 bases, framed from base 1. Preparation of the library involved RT-PCR. The sample was run on an Illumina HiSeq 2500. The raw public reads went through TCRdb reprocessing: fastp at Q25, MiXCR clone calling, in-frame beta chains kept. All rows with the same CDR3 protein become a single entry with the most common DNA and genes. The sample table shows 500,000 to 650,000 distinct CDR3 sequences, and 6% to 9% are seen once. The biggest ten clones account for approximately 13% of the sample.

The chain employs TRBV19 and TRBJ2-3; 9 bases in the middle match TRBD2. The TCR was taken from a man aged 50-75 years who received an inactivated influenza vaccine. Donor details come from another sample of the same person, matched by shared clones. The sequencing used PBMCs from blood, collected roughly 24 months after vaccination. The DNA sequence reads TGTGCCAGTAGCTTCCGACTAGCGGTGCGCACAGATACGCAGTATTTT. The translation is CASSFRLAVRTDTQYF.